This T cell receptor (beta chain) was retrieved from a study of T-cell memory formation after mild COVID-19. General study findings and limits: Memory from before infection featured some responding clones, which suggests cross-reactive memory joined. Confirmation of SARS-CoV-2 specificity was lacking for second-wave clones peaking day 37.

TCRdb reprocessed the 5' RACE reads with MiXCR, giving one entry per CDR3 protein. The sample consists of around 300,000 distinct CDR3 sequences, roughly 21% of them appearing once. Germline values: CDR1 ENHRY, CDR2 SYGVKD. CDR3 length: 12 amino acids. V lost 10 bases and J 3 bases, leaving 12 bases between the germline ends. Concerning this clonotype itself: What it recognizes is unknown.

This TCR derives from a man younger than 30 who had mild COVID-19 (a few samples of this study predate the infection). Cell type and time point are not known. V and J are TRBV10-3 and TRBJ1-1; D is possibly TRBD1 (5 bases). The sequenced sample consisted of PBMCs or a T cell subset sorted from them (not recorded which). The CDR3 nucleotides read TGTGCCACCCAGGGAGGTTACACTGAAGCTTTCTTT. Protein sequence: CATQGGYTEAFF.